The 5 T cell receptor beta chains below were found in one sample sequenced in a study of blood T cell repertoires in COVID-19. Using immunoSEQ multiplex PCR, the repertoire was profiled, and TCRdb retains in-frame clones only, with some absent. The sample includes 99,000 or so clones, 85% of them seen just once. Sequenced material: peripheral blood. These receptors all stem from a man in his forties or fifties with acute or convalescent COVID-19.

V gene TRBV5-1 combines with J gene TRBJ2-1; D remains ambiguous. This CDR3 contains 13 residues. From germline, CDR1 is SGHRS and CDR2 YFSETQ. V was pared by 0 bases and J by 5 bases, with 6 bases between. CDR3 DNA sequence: TGCGCCAGCAGCTTGGATGTCGACAATGAGCAGTTCTTC. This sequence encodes CASSLDVDNEQFF. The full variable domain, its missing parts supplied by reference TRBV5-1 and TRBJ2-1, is KAGVTQTPRYLIKTRGQQVTLSCSPISGHRSVSWYQQTPGQGLQFLFEYFSETQRNKGNFPGRFSGRQFSNSRSEMNVSTLELGDSALYLCASSLDVDNEQFFGPGTRLTVL.

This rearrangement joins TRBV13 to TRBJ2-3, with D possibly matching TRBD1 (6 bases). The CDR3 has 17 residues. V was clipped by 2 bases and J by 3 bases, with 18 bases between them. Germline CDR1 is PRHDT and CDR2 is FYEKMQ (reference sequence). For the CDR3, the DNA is TGTGCCAGCAGCTTAACGGCAGGGACAATAGGGACAGATACGCAGTATTTT. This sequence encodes CASSLTAGTIGTDTQYF.

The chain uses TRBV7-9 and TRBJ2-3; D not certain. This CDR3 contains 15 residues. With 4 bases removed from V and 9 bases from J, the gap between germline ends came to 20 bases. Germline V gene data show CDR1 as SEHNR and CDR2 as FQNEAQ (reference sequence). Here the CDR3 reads CASSSAGFKAPTQYF. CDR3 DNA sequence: TGTGCCAGCAGCTCAGCCGGGTTCAAGGCTCCCACGCAGTATTTT.

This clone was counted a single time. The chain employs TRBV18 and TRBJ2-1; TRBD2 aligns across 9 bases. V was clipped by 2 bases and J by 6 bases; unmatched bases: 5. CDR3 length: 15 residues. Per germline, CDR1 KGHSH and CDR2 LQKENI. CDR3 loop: CASSPLASGANEQFF. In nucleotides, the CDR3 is TGTGCCAGCTCACCATTGGCTAGCGGGGCCAATGAGCAGTTCTTC.

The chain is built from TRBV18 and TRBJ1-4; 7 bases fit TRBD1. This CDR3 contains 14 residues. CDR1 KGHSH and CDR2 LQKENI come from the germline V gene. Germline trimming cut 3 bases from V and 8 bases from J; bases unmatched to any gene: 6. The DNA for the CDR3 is TGTGCCAGCTCACCCGACAGGGATGGGGAAAAACTGTTTTTT. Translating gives CASSPDRDGEKLFF.